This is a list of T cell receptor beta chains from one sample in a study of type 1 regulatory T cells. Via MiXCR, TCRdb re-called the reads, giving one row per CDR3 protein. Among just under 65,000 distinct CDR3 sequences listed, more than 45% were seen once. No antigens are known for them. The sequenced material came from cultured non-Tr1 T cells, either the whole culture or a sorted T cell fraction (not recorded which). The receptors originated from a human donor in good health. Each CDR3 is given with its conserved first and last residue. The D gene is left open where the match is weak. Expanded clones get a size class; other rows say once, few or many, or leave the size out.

CSVIAGTGELFF | TGCAGTGTGATAGCCGGCACCGGGGAGCTGTTTTTT | TRBV20-1 | . | TRBJ2-2 | . | 12
CASRRTAQNEKLFF | TGTGCCAGTAGGAGGACAGCCCAAAATGAAAAACTGTTTTTT | TRBV19 | . | TRBJ1-4 | . | 14
CASSFVRTPGANVLTF | TGTGCCAGCAGCTTTGTTCGGACCCCTGGGGCCAACGTCCTGACTTTC | TRBV2 | . | TRBJ2-6 | . | 16
CASSSVRTDYGYTF | TGTGCCAGCAGCTCGGTCAGGACAGACTATGGCTACACCTTC | TRBV11-2 | . | TRBJ1-2 | few | 14
CASSPSGGANNEQFF | TGTGCCAGCAGCCCTAGCGGGGGGGCTAACAATGAGCAGTTCTTC | TRBV12-3/TRBV12-4 | TRBD2 | TRBJ2-1 | . | 15
CASSMRRDIYNEQFF | TGTGCCAGTAGTATGCGCAGGGACATATACAATGAGCAGTTCTTC | TRBV19 | . | TRBJ2-1 | . | 15
CASSRIGGKETQYF | TGTGCCAGCAGCAGAATAGGGGGAAAAGAGACCCAGTACTTC | TRBV27 | . | TRBJ2-5 | . | 14
CASSEYGQGRTDTQYF | TGTGCCAGCAGTGAGTACGGACAGGGCCGCACAGATACGCAGTATTTT | TRBV2 | TRBD1 | TRBJ2-3 | . | 16
CAIRAGIILSNTGELFF | TGTGCCATCAGGGCAGGGATCATCCTTTCGAACACCGGGGAGCTGTTTTTT | TRBV10-3 | . | TRBJ2-2 | . | 17
CASSLSQTTDTQYF | TGCGCCAGCAGCTTGTCCCAGACCACAGATACGCAGTATTTT | TRBV5-1 | . | TRBJ2-3 | . | 14
CASSPRDWKYNEQFF | TGTGCCAGCAGCCCCCGGGACTGGAAATACAATGAGCAGTTCTTC | TRBV12-3/TRBV12-4 | . | TRBJ2-1 | . | 15
CASSYREFGPYEQYF | TGTGCCAGCAGTTACAGAGAGTTTGGCCCCTACGAGCAGTACTTC | TRBV6-2/TRBV6-3 | . | TRBJ2-7 | . | 15
CSVVGQNTEAFF | TGCAGCGTTGTGGGTCAGAACACTGAAGCTTTCTTT | TRBV29-1 | . | TRBJ1-1 | few | 12
CASSEAGAVYEQYF | TGTGCCAGCAGTGAAGCGGGGGCCGTCTACGAGCAGTACTTC | TRBV25-1 | . | TRBJ2-7 | . | 14
CSARAPEGGVDTQYF | TGCAGTGCTAGAGCCCCGGAGGGGGGCGTAGATACGCAGTATTTT | TRBV20-1 | . | TRBJ2-3 | few | 15
CASSPGTFEQYF | TGTGCCAGCAGCCCTGGGACGTTCGAGCAGTACTTC | TRBV7-2 | . | TRBJ2-7 | few | 12
CSARPVGGPGGELFF | TGCAGTGCTAGACCGGTGGGGGGGCCAGGCGGGGAGCTGTTTTTT | TRBV20-1 | . | TRBJ2-2 | . | 15
CASSWGNSYNEQLF | TGTGCCAGCAGCTGGGGGAACTCCTACAATGAGCAGTTATTC | TRBV7-8 | . | TRBJ2-1 | once | 14
CASSRRPGLSLGTGELFF | TGTGCCAGCAGTCGGAGGCCGGGCCTCAGCCTGGGGACCGGGGAGCTGTTTTTT | TRBV11-1 | . | TRBJ2-2 | few | 18
CASSGPSGGLDTGELFF | TGTGCCAGCAGTGGCCCCTCGGGGGGGCTGGACACCGGGGAGCTGTTTTTT | TRBV6-1 | TRBD2 | TRBJ2-2 | . | 17
CASSFQLAGGPSRETQYF | TGTGCCAGCAGTTTCCAACTAGCGGGGGGGCCGTCCCGAGAGACCCAGTACTTC | TRBV28 | TRBD2 | TRBJ2-5 | . | 18
CASSRVGAYEQYF | TGTGCCAGCTCCCGGGTGGGTGCCTACGAGCAGTACTTC | TRBV12-3/TRBV12-4 | . | TRBJ2-7 | few | 13
CASSLFSWTGADQETQYF | TGTGCCAGCAGTTTATTTAGCTGGACAGGGGCCGACCAAGAGACCCAGTACTTC | TRBV28 | TRBD1 | TRBJ2-5 | . | 18
CATRDQDYEQYF | TGTGCCACCAGAGACCAGGACTACGAGCAGTACTTC | TRBV6-2/TRBV6-3 | . | TRBJ2-7 | few | 12
CASNSRPASGNTIYF | TGTGCCAGCAACTCTCGCCCAGCCTCTGGAAACACCATATATTTT | TRBV28 | . | TRBJ1-3 | . | 15
CATSRDIGSQETQYF | TGTGCCACCAGCAGAGATATAGGCAGCCAAGAGACCCAGTACTTC | TRBV15 | . | TRBJ2-5 | few | 15